The entry below gives a single T cell receptor beta chain sequence along with its context. TCRdb keeps only in-frame clones here, not all; method: immunoSEQ multiplex PCR. The sample lists 200,000 or so clones, 88% occurring once. V lost 6 bases and J 2 bases, leaving 16 bases between the germline ends. The CDR3 has 15 residues. CDR1 and CDR2 from the germline V gene are LNHDA and SQIVND (reference sequence). The data derive from a study of blood T cell repertoires in COVID-19. About the research overall: Researchers got acute and convalescent COVID-19 samples from the United States, Italy and Spain.

Sequencing used PBMCs or T cells enriched from blood (not recorded which). The chain couples TRBV19 to TRBJ1-2; perhaps TRBD1 as D (6 bases). This receptor was obtained from a woman aged 25 to 39 who had recovered from COVID-19. This chain's CDR3 is CASRTNRDNNYGYTF. CDR3 DNA: TGTGCCAGTAGGACGAACCGGGACAACAACTATGGCTACACCTTC.